The clone carrying this TCR beta chain was recorded once. These data belong to a study of blood T cell repertoires in COVID-19. Overall study context: Both acute and convalescent COVID-19 samples were obtained from the United States, Italy and Spain.

The junction had 9 bases not matched to a gene; V was cut back by 4 bases and J by 8 bases. This CDR3 has 14 residues. From germline, CDR1 is MDHEN and CDR2 SYDVKM. Per the study methods: Estimation of nucleated cell counts relied on the amplification of reference gene primers. The protocol was immunoSEQ multiplex PCR, while the TCRdb copy is restricted to in-frame clones and leaves out a portion. V, J and clone size derive from that table, while D and trimming were established from the DNA sequence. The sample includes 60,000 to 70,000 clones, more than 75% of them seen just once. The chain recombines TRBV28 with TRBJ1-2; TRBD1 matches 8 bases. Specimen: peripheral blood. This clonotype was sampled from a woman aged 80 or older with acute or convalescent COVID-19. The DNA for the CDR3 is TGTGCCAGCAGTTACCTAGCAACAGGGGGAGGCTACACCTTC. It encodes CASSYLATGGGYTF.